This record covers a single T cell receptor (beta chain). No cognate antigen has been identified for it. The sample holds no much larger clone one base away, and base qualities are not on file. Genomic DNA was extracted from sorted cells for sequencing of the TCRbeta CDR3 region. The immunoSEQ Assay was used to sequence the TCRbeta CDR3 regions. TCRdb holds this immuneACCESS table with in-frame rearrangements only. Some clones are missing; in checked studies, unresolved V genes explain under half, and the rest has no known cause. The sample table records some 64,000 clones; about nine tenths of these occur just once. Of the sample, approximately 25% falls within the top ten clones. The record originates from a study of OX40 agonist ivuxolimab in advanced cancers. For the wider study: Ivuxolimab was an agonistic, fully human IgG2 monoclonal antibody directed against OX40 (CD134), a costimulatory receptor. Intravenous ivuxolimab was administered to patients every 2 weeks at six dose levels: 0.01, 0.1, 0.3, 1.5, 3 and 10 mg/kg. Of the approximately 53 patients in dose escalation, around 20 had hepatocellular carcinoma, some 15 had melanoma, 9 had renal cell carcinoma and 9 had head and neck cancer. The dose-escalation cohort was roughly 87% male with a mean age of about 60 years, ranging from roughly 23 to 79. Prior anti-PD-1, anti-PD-L1 or anti-CTLA-4 therapy was permitted, and roughly two fifths of dose-escalation patients had received checkpoint inhibitors. Partial responses occurred in three dose-escalation patients: two with cutaneous melanoma and one with hepatocellular carcinoma. The purpose of peripheral TCRbeta sequencing was to test whether ivuxolimab changed TCR sequence diversity and led to clonal T-cell expansion. The paper covers the monotherapy dose-escalation part of the phase I ivuxolimab trial, which included N ≈ 50 patients. What the study reported, not specific to this receptor: In partial responders in the 0.1-3.0 mg/kg groups, normalized peripheral clonal expansion was found to be among the lowest, especially among CD8+ T cells. After ivuxolimab, expanded clones were on average more numerous among CD8+ T cells than among CD4+ T cells. At doses from 0.1 to 3.0 mg/kg, clonal expansion was seen in both CD4+ and CD8+ blood T cells between baseline and week 6. Low levels of normalized T-cell clonal expansion were also shown by some nonresponding patients. The antigen specificity of the clonally expanded peripheral T cells was not determined.

Patients with a history of autoimmune disease or receiving systemic immunosuppression were excluded from the trial. Peripheral blood for TCR sequencing was collected from all dose cohorts at baseline, on cycle 4 day 1, and on cycle 7 day 1. Samples were obtained from an open-label, multicenter, first-in-human phase I dose-escalation trial of ivuxolimab. Adults with locally advanced or metastatic head and neck squamous cell, hepatocellular, melanoma or renal cell carcinoma were enrolled in the trial. Before TCR sequencing, CD4+ T cells and CD8+ T cells from peripheral blood were sorted into separate populations. Spanning cysteine to phenylalanine, the CDR3 consists of 14 amino acids. The kept DNA is CDR3 alone, 42 bases in frame from the first base. For this chain, trimming is 3 bases at the V end and 4 bases at the J end, and the number of junction bases without a gene match is 3. Sequences LNHNV (CDR1) and YYDKDF (CDR2) are obtained from the germline V gene (reference sequence).

The clonotype originates from an adult with an advanced solid tumor such as melanoma, head and neck, liver or kidney cancer. The receptor chain draws on TRBV15 and TRBJ2-5; TRBD2 matches 9 bases in the middle. The sequencing used CD4+ or CD8+ T cells sorted from blood, collected in a trial of the OX40 agonist ivuxolimab. For the CDR3, the sequence is CATSRISGRETQYF. The base sequence is TGTGCCACCAGCAGGATTAGCGGGAGAGAGACCCAGTACTTC.